This paragraph covers one T cell receptor beta chain sequence. These data originate in a study of blood T cell repertoires in COVID-19. Study summary: The origin of the acute and convalescent COVID-19 samples was the United States, Italy and Spain.

From germline, CDR1 is LGHNA and CDR2 YSLEER. This CDR3 contains 14 residues. V shed 4 bases and J 7 bases; nucleotides not matched to a gene: 8. In the original workflow: Cell counts per sample came from amplifying reference gene primers. TCRdb's copy holds only in-frame clones and misses some; the assay was immunoSEQ multiplex PCR. V, J and clone size are taken as reported in that table, and D and trimming were inferred from the DNA itself. The sample records more than 95,000 clones, roughly 90% being singletons. Material: peripheral blood. The V and J genes are TRBV4-3 and TRBJ2-7; 9 bases fit TRBD1. The clonotype was recovered from a human donor in a cohort sampled during active COVID-19. CDR3 bases: TGCGCCAGCAGCCTCGGGACAGGGAGTTGGGAGCAGTACTTC. Translation gives CASSLGTGSWEQYF.